The 25 T cell receptor beta chains in this list originate from one sample, sequenced in a study of T cell repertoires in cytomegalovirus infection. The antigens for these receptors are not known. TCRdb reprocessed the reads via MiXCR and lists one record per CDR3 protein. The repertoire includes roughly 78,000 distinct CDR3 sequences, about 40% of them detected once, and 90% to 95% sits in the top ten. Specimen: CD8+ T cells from cultured PBMCs, collected from culture after CMV antigen stimulation. These receptors came from a human donor in good health (CMV status not recorded). Some clones in this sample may be carry-over from other donors' samples.

This clonotype was detected only a few times. The V and J genes are TRBV12-3 or TRBV12-4 and TRBJ2-3; TRBD1 might be the D (6 bases). Trimming removed 3 bases at V and 4 bases at J, with 14 bases between. This CDR3 is built from 15 residues. CDR3 coding DNA: TGTGCCAGCAGTTTGTTCAGGGGAGTCTCAGATACGCAGTATTTT. It encodes CASSLFRGVSDTQYF.

This clonotype was detected a few times. The chain recombines TRBV7-9 with TRBJ2-5; 9 positions match TRBD2. The CDR3 runs 16 residues. V lost 1 base to trimming and J lost 5 bases; unmatched junction nucleotides: 8. Per germline, CDR1 SEHNR and CDR2 FQNEAQ (reference sequence). The DNA of the CDR3 is TGTGCCAGCAGCTTAGTTGGCGGGGGGGCCCGGGAGACCCAGTACTTC. Protein: CASSLVGGGARETQYF.

This clonotype came up a few times. V gene TRBV7-8 combines with J gene TRBJ1-1, with D perhaps matching TRBD1 (5 bases). This CDR3 spans 14 amino acids. V lost 5 bases to trimming and J lost 4 bases, with 14 bases between them. The germline V gene has CDR1 SGHVS and CDR2 FQNEAQ. The CDR3 loop is CASSPKSGGTEAFF. Written as DNA, the CDR3 is TGTGCCAGCAGCCCAAAATCGGGGGGCACTGAAGCTTTCTTT.

The chain combines TRBV7-2 with TRBJ2-7; possible D gene TRBD1, 6 bases. Per germline, CDR1 SGHTA and CDR2 FQGNSA. The CDR3 is 15 residues long. Trimming shortened V by 3 bases and J by 3 bases, and 15 bases separated the two germline ends. The CDR3 nucleotides are TGTGCCAGCAGCTTCGAGAATACAGGGTTCTACGAGCAGTACTTC. This gives the protein CASSFENTGFYEQYF. Full variable domain (remainder filled in from reference TRBV7-2 and TRBJ2-7): GAGVSQSPSNKVTEKGKDVELRCDPISGHTALYWYRQSLGQGLEFLIYFQGNSAPDKSGLPSDRFSAERTGGSVSTLTIQRTQQEDSAVYLCASSFENTGFYEQYFGPGTRLTVT.

In its sample, this clonotype was seen a few times. V is TRBV12-3 or TRBV12-4 and J is TRBJ1-1, with 9 bases fitting TRBD1. J was trimmed by 4 bases and V by 5 bases; bases with no gene match: 5. The CDR3 covers 14 residues. CDR3 region: CASSPDRGSTEAFF. Here the CDR3 DNA reads TGTGCCAGCAGTCCGGACAGGGGATCCACTGAAGCTTTCTTT.

CDR3 loop: CASSFYGTEAFF. The DNA of the CDR3 is TGTGCCAGCAGCTTCTATGGCACTGAAGCTTTCTTT. The V and J genes are TRBV5-5 and TRBJ1-1; D is unclear. Trimming left V 2 bases short and J 4 bases short, with 6 bases between. CDR3 length: 12 residues. CDR1 SGHKS and CDR2 YYEKEE come from the germline V gene (reference sequence). Full variable domain (rest looked up from reference TRBV5-5 and TRBJ1-1): DAGVTQSPTHLIKTRGQQVTLRCSPISGHKSVSWYQQVLGQGPQFIFQYYEKEERGRGNFPDRFSARQFPNYSSELNVNALLLGDSALYLCASSFYGTEAFFGQGTRLTVV.

The rearrangement joins TRBV4-3 to TRBJ2-1; 12 bases match TRBD2. CDR3 size: 16 residues. Germline trimming cut 4 bases from V and 6 bases from J; bases unmatched to any gene: 7. CDR1 LGHNA and CDR2 YSLEER come from the germline V gene. CDR3 loop: CASSPLTSGRLNEQFF. In DNA, the CDR3 is TGCGCCAGCAGCCCGCTTACTAGCGGGAGGCTCAATGAGCAGTTCTTC.

V is TRBV4-1 and J is TRBJ1-1, with D tentatively TRBD1 (5 bases). Germline V gene data show CDR1 as MGHRA and CDR2 as YSYEKL. V lost 1 base and J 4 bases, leaving 13 bases between the germline ends. This CDR3 has 15 residues. CDR3 loop: CASSQGFGGGTEAFF. CDR3 sequence (DNA): TGCGCCAGCAGCCAAGGGTTTGGGGGGGGCACTGAAGCTTTCTTT.

This clonotype was counted between two and nine times. The chain combines TRBV6-2 or TRBV6-3 with TRBJ1-2; maybe TRBD1 (5 bases). The germline gives CDR1 MNHEY, CDR2 SVGEGT. The V gene lost 7 bases and the J gene lost 0 bases, with 9 bases spanning the gap. CDR3 size: 13 residues. DNA for the CDR3: TGTGCCAGCAACCGACAGACTAACTATGGCTACACCTTC. It specifies CASNRQTNYGYTF.

The genes are TRBV7-8 and TRBJ2-1, with 8 nucleotides matching TRBD1. The CDR3 has 15 residues. The germline CDR1 and CDR2 sequences are SGHVS and FQNEAQ. V lost 5 bases to trimming and J lost 3 bases; unmatched junction nucleotides: 6. CDR3 sequence reads: CASSDGTGRYNEQFF. CDR3 DNA sequence: TGTGCCAGCAGCGACGGGACAGGTCGCTACAATGAGCAGTTCTTC. Full variable domain (rest looked up from reference TRBV7-8 and TRBJ2-1): GAGVSQSPRYKVAKRGQDVALRCDPISGHVSLFWYQQALGQGPEFLTYFQNEAQLDKSGLPSDRFFAERPEGSVSTLKIQRTQQEDSAVYLCASSDGTGRYNEQFFGPGTRLTVL.

A few counts support this clonotype. The rearrangement links TRBV27 to TRBJ2-7, with D tentatively TRBD1 (5 bases). CDR3 length: 13 amino acids. V dropped 6 bases and J dropped 4 bases, with 13 bases sitting between them. Germline lookup yields CDR1 MNHEY and CDR2 SMNVEV (reference sequence). This CDR3 is CASSHDSRYEQYF. In nucleotides, the CDR3 is TGTGCCAGCAGCCACGACAGTAGGTACGAGCAGTACTTC.

This sequence joins TRBV4-1 and TRBJ2-1, with TRBD2 as a possible D gene (6 bases). The CDR3 length is 15 residues. Between the trimmed V and J ends, which lost 1 base and 0 bases, there was a span of 7 bases. The germline gives CDR1 MGHRA, CDR2 YSYEKL. In DNA form, the CDR3 reads TGCGCCAGCAGCCAAGCTAGCGACTCCTACAATGAGCAGTTCTTC. Its translation is CASSQASDSYNEQFF.

This sequence joins TRBV5-1 and TRBJ2-5; 15 nucleotides line up with TRBD2. The CDR3 has 19 amino acids. CDR1 is SGHRS, CDR2 YFSETQ, per germline. V lost 3 bases, J lost 0 bases, and 9 bases stayed unmatched. The CDR3: CASSWWTSGGAADQETQYF. The CDR3 DNA reads TGCGCCAGCAGCTGGTGGACTAGCGGGGGGGCCGCGGACCAAGAGACCCAGTACTTC.

This clonotype was observed a handful of times. V and J are TRBV5-6 and TRBJ2-3, with D tentatively TRBD2 (6 bases). Germline V CDR1 and CDR2: SGHDT, YYEEEE. V was shortened by 0 bases and J by 2 bases, with 13 bases between the two germline ends. There are 16 residues in the CDR3. CDR3 sequence: CASSLGVTSATDTQYF. CDR3 coding DNA: TGTGCCAGCAGCTTGGGCGTGACTAGTGCCACAGATACGCAGTATTTT.

Notes on this clonotype: At one of its ends the junction is not consistent with the germline gene, which may arise from a read error. V is TRBV7-6 and J is TRBJ2-7; 8 bases are a match to TRBD2. CDR1 and CDR2 from the germline V gene are SGHVS and FNYEAQ. The CDR3 totals 17 residues. CDR3: CASSLAVSAGGTYEQYF. The CDR3 nucleotides are TGTGCCAGCAGCCTAGCAGTATCGGCGGGGGGCACCTACGAGCAGTACTTC.

V and J are TRBV27 and TRBJ1-2; TRBD1 aligns across 9 bases. Germline-derived CDR1 and CDR2 are MNHEY and SMNVEV (reference sequence). V gave up 2 bases and J gave up 4 bases; unmatched junction bases: 2. The CDR3 runs 14 residues. The CDR3 region has the DNA TGTGCCAGCAGTTTACGACAGGGGGGCTATGGCTACACCTTC. It codes for CASSLRQGGYGYTF.

This chain connects TRBV27 to TRBJ2-5, with 8 bases that match TRBD1. CDR3 length: 14 amino acids. Germline assignment: CDR1 MNHEY and CDR2 SMNVEV (reference sequence). Unmatched junction bases numbered 5, after V lost 3 bases and J lost 5 bases. CDR3 in amino acids: CASSLQGARETQYF. The CDR3 nucleotides read TGTGCCAGCAGTTTGCAGGGGGCGCGGGAGACCCAGTACTTC.

This clonotype was counted a few times. This chain links TRBV12-3 or TRBV12-4 with TRBJ1-6; TRBD1 is a possible D gene (5 bases). This CDR3 is built from 14 residues. V was cut by 5 bases and J by 7 bases, with 12 bases left in between. DNA for the CDR3: TGTGCCAGCAGTATGGACATAGTAAATTCACCCCTCCACTTT. It specifies CASSMDIVNSPLHF.

V gene TRBV2 combines with J gene TRBJ1-6; TRBD1 matches 8 bases. This CDR3 spans 15 amino acids. The V gene's germline CDR1 is SNHLY and CDR2 FYNNEI. The V gene end was trimmed by 6 bases and the J gene end by 7 bases; junction bases not matched to a gene: 8. DNA of the CDR3: TGTGCCAGCAGGTGGGACAGGATAATCAATTCACCCCTCCACTTT. It yields the protein CASRWDRIINSPLHF.

The rearrangement links TRBV29-1 to TRBJ1-1, with D possibly matching TRBD1 (5 bases). The germline V and J ends were trimmed by 3 bases and 1 base, with 6 bases remaining between them. CDR1 is SQVTM and CDR2 is ANQGSEA in the germline V gene. This CDR3 has 12 residues. The CDR3 bases are TGCAGCGTTGAGCAGGGGAACACTGAAGCTTTCTTT. Residues: CSVEQGNTEAFF.

J is TRBJ1-2 and V is TRBV12-3 or TRBV12-4; D is perhaps TRBD1 (5 bases). V lost 6 bases and J 5 bases, leaving 10 bases between the germline ends. The CDR3 is 12 residues long. The CDR3 is CASSQGEYGYTF. In DNA, the CDR3 is TGTGCCAGCAGCCAAGGGGAATATGGCTACACCTTC.

V is TRBV28 and J is TRBJ2-1, with D perhaps TRBD1 or TRBD2 (6 bases each). The CDR3 is 15 amino acids. Germline CDR1 reads MDHEN; CDR2 reads SYDVKM. V lost 1 base to trimming and J lost 3 bases, with 10 bases between them. This CDR3 is CASSLLGGYYNEQFF. DNA for the CDR3: TGTGCCAGCAGTTTATTGGGGGGCTACTACAATGAGCAGTTCTTC.

The chain has TRBV10-3 and TRBJ1-6; 9 bases map to TRBD1. Germline values: CDR1 ENHRY, CDR2 SYGVKD. Trimming cost V 6 bases and J 4 bases; bases outside gene matches: 19. The CDR3 loop spans 20 amino acids. The CDR3 DNA is TGTGCCATCAGCCTTCAAGCCTCCGGGACAGGGCTTCGGTATAATTCACCCCTCCACTTT. Its protein product is CAISLQASGTGLRYNSPLHF.

CDR3 protein: CASSLWVGNEQFF. The CDR3 DNA follows: TGTGCCAGCAGCTTATGGGTAGGCAATGAGCAGTTCTTC. The chain combines TRBV7-2 with TRBJ2-1; D remains unclear. With 2 bases removed from V and 6 bases from J, the gap between germline ends came to 8 bases. The CDR3 is made up of 13 amino acids. Germline V CDR1 and CDR2: SGHTA, FQGNSA.

The chain has TRBV3-1 and TRBJ2-2; weak D call: TRBD2 (5 bases). With 4 bases removed from V and 3 bases from J, the gap between germline ends came to 24 bases. The CDR3 sequence is 19 residues long. From germline, CDR1 is LGHDT and CDR2 YNNKEL (reference sequence). CDR3 residues: CASSPRITGLGSHTGELFF. DNA for the CDR3: TGTGCCAGCAGCCCCCGTATCACCGGACTGGGGTCGCACACCGGGGAGCTGTTTTTT.